The present TCR beta chain was sequenced within a study of Ad26.COV2.S vaccination and SARS-CoV-2 variants. Study details: Ad26.COV2.S was injected intramuscularly once or twice, 56 days apart. The study, taken as a whole, reports: Vaccine and placebo recipients had similar non-spike TCR breadth.

Indicated treatment: 15 to 20 received Ad26.COV2.S at low or high dose, single or two shots; about five received placebo; per-sample allocation not given. On day 63 after the first injection, vaccine and placebo recipients gave samples. It was Wuhan-strain SARS-CoV-2 spike that the Ad26 vaccine vector expressed. Germline V lookup: CDR1 PRHDT, CDR2 FYEKMQ (reference sequence). The germline V and J ends were trimmed by 3 bases and 1 base, with 6 bases remaining between them. The CDR3 is made up of 13 amino acids. A note on this clone: The antigen is not known.

Sequencing was performed with immunoSEQ multiplex PCR; in TCRdb, only in-frame clones are kept and a portion is missing. The sample consists of some 390,000 clones, 70% to 90% of them appearing once. The receptor was isolated from a person aged 18-60 years who received the Ad26.COV2.S COVID-19 vaccine or a placebo. The sequencing here drew on peripheral blood, taken in a trial of Ad26.COV2.S vaccine versus placebo. V gene TRBV13 combines with J gene TRBJ1-1, with no clear D. The CDR3, as DNA: TGTGCCAGCAGCTTCGCCGCGAACACTGAAGCTTTCTTT. It specifies CASSFAANTEAFF.